This TCR beta chain was captured by sequencing in a study of blood T cell repertoires in COVID-19. About the research overall: COVID-19 samples, acute and convalescent, were from the United States, Italy and Spain.

Profiled with immunoSEQ multiplex PCR; TCRdb holds only in-frame clones, not every one. Of 180,000 or so clones in the sample, over 80% were seen once. The sample comprised peripheral blood. This TCR was recovered from a woman aged 70-85 years with acute or convalescent COVID-19.

CDR3 loop: CASRKSSAGGGYGYTF. Here the CDR3 DNA reads TGTGCCAGCCGAAAAAGTAGCGCAGGGGGAGGCTATGGCTACACCTTC. The chain uses TRBV6-4 and TRBJ1-2; 7 positions agree with TRBD1. J lost 4 bases, V lost 8 bases, and 16 bases had no gene match. The CDR3 runs to 16 residues. CDR1 is MRHNA, CDR2 SNTAGT, per germline.